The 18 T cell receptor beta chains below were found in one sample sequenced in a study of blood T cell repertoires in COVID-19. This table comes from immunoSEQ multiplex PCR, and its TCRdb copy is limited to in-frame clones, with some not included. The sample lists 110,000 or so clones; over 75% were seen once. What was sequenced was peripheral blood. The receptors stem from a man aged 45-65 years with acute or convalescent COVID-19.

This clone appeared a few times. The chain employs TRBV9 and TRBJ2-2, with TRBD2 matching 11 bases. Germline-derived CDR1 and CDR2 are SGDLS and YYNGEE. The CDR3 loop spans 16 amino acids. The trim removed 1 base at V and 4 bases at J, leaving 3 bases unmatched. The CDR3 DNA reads TGTGCCAGCAGCGTAAGGCTAGCGGGGGGCACCGGGGAGCTGTTTTTT. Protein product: CASSVRLAGGTGELFF.

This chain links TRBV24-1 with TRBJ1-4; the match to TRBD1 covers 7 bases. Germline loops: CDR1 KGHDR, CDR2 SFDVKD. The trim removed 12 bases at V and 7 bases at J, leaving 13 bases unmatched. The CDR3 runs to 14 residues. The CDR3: CAPRQTGSSEKLFF. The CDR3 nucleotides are TGTGCCCCTAGACAGACAGGGTCTAGTGAAAAACTGTTTTTT.

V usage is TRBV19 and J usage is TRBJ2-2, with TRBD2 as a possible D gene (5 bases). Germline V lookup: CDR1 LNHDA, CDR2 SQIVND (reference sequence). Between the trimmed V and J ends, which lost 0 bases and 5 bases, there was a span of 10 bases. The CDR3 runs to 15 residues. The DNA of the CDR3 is TGTGCCAGTAGTATAGATAGGCCGGGGACCGGGGAGCTGTTTTTT. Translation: CASSIDRPGTGELFF.

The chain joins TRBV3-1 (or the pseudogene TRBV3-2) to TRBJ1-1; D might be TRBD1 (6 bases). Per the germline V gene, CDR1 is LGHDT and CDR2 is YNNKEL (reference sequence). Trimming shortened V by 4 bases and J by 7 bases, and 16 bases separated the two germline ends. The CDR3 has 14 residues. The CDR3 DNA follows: TGTGCCAGCAGCCCGTCCGGCAGGGGCAGTGAAGCTTTCTTT. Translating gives CASSPSGRGSEAFF.

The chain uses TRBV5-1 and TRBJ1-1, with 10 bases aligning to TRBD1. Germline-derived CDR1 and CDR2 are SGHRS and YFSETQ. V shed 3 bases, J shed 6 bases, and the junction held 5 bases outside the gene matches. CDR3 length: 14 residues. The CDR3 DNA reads TGCGCCAGCAGCTACGACAGGGGGCGATCTGAAGCTTTCTTT. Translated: CASSYDRGRSEAFF.

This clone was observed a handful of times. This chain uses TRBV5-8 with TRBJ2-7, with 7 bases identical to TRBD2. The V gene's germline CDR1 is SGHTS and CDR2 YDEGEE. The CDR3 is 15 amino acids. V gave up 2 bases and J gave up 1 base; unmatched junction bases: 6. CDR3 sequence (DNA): TGTGCCAGCAGCTTTTCTGGACTAGTATCCTACGAGCAGTACGTC. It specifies CASSFSGLVSYEQYV.

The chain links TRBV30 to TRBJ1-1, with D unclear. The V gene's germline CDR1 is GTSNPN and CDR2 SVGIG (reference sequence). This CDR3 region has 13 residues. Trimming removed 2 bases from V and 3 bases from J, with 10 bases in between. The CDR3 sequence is CAWSHNEDTEAFF. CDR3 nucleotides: TGTGCCTGGAGTCACAACGAGGACACTGAAGCTTTCTTT.

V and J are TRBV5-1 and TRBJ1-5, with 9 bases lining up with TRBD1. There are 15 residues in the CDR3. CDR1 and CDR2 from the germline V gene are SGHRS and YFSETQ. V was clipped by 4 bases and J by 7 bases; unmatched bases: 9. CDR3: CASSPGQGWGQPQHF. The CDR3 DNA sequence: TGCGCCAGCAGCCCGGGACAGGGCTGGGGCCAGCCCCAGCATTTT. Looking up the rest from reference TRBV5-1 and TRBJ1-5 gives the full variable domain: KAGVTQTPRYLIKTRGQQVTLSCSPISGHRSVSWYQQTPGQGLQFLFEYFSETQRNKGNFPGRFSGRQFSNSRSEMNVSTLELGDSALYLCASSPGQGWGQPQHFGDGTRLSIL.

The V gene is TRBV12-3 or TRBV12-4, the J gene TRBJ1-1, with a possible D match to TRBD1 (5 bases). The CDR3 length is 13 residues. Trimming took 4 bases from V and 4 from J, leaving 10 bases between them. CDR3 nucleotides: TGTGCCAGCAGTTCGGGGGGTGTCACTGAAGCTTTCTTT. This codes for CASSSGGVTEAFF.

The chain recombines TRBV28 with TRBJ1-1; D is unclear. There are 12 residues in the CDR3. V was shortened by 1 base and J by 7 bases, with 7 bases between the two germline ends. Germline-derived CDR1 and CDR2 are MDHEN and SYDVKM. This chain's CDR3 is CASSLSVNEAFF. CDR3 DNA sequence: TGTGCCAGCAGTTTATCAGTGAATGAAGCTTTCTTT.

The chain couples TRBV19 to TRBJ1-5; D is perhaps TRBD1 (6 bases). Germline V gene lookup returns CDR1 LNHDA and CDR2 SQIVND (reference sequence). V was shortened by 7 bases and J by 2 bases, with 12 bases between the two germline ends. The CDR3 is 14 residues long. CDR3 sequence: CASKWGQGNQPQHF. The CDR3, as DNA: TGTGCCAGTAAGTGGGGGCAAGGCAATCAGCCCCAGCATTTT.

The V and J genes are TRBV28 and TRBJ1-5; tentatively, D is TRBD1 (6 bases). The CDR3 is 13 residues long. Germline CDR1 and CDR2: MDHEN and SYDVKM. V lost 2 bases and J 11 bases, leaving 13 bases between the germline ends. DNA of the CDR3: TGTGCCAGCAGTTTAGGGGGCATCCCGGCCCAGCATTTT. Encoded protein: CASSLGGIPAQHF. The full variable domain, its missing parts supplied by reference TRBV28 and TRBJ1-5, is DVKVTQSSRYLVKRTGEKVFLECVQDMDHENMFWYRQDPGLGLRLIYFSYDVKMKEKGDIPEGYSVSREKKERFSLILESASTNQTSMYLCASSLGGIPAQHFGDGTRLSIL.

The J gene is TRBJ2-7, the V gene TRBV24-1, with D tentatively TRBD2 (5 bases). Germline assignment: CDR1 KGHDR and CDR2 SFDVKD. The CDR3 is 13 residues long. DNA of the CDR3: TGTGCCACCAGTGACTTCGAAGACTACAAGCAGTACGTC. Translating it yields CATSDFEDYKQYV.

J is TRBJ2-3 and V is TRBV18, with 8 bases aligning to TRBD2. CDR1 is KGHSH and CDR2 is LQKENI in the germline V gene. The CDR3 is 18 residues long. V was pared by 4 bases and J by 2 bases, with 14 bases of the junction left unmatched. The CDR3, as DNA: TGTGCCAGCTCACGTATCGGCGGTAGCGGGAAAGACACAGATACGCAGTATTTT. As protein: CASSRIGGSGKDTDTQYF.

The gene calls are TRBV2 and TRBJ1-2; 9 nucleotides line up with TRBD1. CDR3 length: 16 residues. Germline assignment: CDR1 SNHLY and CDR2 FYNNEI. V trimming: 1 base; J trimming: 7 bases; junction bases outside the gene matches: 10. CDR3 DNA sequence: TGTGCCAGCAGTGAAGAAGAGGGACAGGGAGTATCTGGCTACACCTTC. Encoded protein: CASSEEEGQGVSGYTF.

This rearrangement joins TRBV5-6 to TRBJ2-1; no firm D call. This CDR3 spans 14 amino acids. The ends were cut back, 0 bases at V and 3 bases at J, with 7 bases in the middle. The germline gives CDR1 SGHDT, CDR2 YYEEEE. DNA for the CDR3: TGTGCCAGCAGCTTGGGACACCTCTACAATGAGCAGTTCTTC. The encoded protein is CASSLGHLYNEQFF.

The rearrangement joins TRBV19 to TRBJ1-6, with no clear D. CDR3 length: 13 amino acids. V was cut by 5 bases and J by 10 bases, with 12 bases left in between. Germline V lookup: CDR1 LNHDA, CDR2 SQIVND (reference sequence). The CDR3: CASSQTRGSPLHF. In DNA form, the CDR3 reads TGTGCCAGTAGTCAGACCCGAGGATCACCCCTCCACTTT.

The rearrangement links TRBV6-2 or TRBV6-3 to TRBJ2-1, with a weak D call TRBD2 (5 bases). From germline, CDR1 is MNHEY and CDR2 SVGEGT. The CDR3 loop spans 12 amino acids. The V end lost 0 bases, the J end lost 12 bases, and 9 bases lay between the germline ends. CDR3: CASSYSRTLQFF. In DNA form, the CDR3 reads TGTGCCAGCAGTTACTCGCGGACTTTGCAGTTCTTC.